Each of the 9 T cell receptor beta chains below was sequenced from the same sample in a study of T cells in Graves' hyperthyroidism and ophthalmopathy. Template material for amplifying TCR beta CDR3 regions consisted of RNA transcripts. A set of HTBI primers served as the primers for a first-round RT-PCR of the TCR CDR3. TCRdb redid the calling of the multiplex PCR reads with MiXCR, one entry per CDR3 protein. The data show about 55,000 distinct CDR3 sequences, 53% seen once. What was sequenced was blood. Receptor source: a woman aged 60-75 years with Graves' ophthalmopathy.

The genes are TRBV7-3 and TRBJ2-3, with D perhaps TRBD1 (7 bases). The CDR3 spans 13 residues. Trimming pared 5 bases from V and 6 bases from J, leaving 12 bases between. The germline V gene encodes CDR1 SGHTA and CDR2 FQGTGA. The CDR3 nucleotides read TGTGCCAGCAGCGGAGGGGGCGGGGATACGCAGTATTTT. Protein product: CASSGGGGDTQYF.

This clonotype was counted a single time. This chain links TRBV20-1 with TRBJ2-1, with D tentatively TRBD2 (7 bases). CDR1 and CDR2 (germline): DFQATT, SNEGSKA (reference sequence). V was trimmed by 0 bases and J by 6 bases, leaving 18 bases between them. The CDR3 sequence is 16 residues long. CDR3 DNA: TGCAGTGCTAGAGATCAGAGGGGGGGGCCACGCAATGAGCAGTTCTTC. It encodes CSARDQRGGPRNEQFF.

This clonotype was observed at least ten times. The chain links TRBV5-1 to TRBJ1-1; D might be TRBD1 (5 bases). Between the trimmed V and J ends, which lost 4 bases and 3 bases, there was a span of 13 bases. Germline loops: CDR1 SGHRS, CDR2 YFSETQ. The CDR3 consists of 14 residues. In DNA form, the CDR3 reads TGCGCCAGCAGCCGAATAATGGGGGACACTGAAGCTTTCTTT. This encodes CASSRIMGDTEAFF.

Comments on this clonotype: No conserved phenylalanine or tryptophan is present at the end of the CDR3, so a read error is the likely explanation. The DNA is left out, because the CDR3 cannot be placed on it with certainty; the CDR3 is given as TCRdb lists it. This chain uses TRBV7-2 with TRBJ2-7; whether TRBD2, the table's D call, matches the DNA was not checked. Ends included, the CDR3 has 11 residues. Germline CDR1 reads SGHTA; CDR2 reads FQGNSA. This CDR3 is CASSLATKLAL.

V gene TRBV5-1 combines with J gene TRBJ2-3; 10 nucleotides line up with TRBD2. CDR3 length: 17 amino acids. V trimming: 3 bases; J trimming: 7 bases; junction bases outside the gene matches: 14. Germline CDR1 and CDR2: SGHRS and YFSETQ. The CDR3 DNA follows: TGCGCCAGCAGCTCCCAAGCGGGAGGGTCGTGGGAGAATACGCAGTATTTT. It translates to CASSSQAGGSWENTQYF. Together with reference TRBV5-1 and TRBJ2-3, the CDR3 gives the full variable domain: KAGVTQTPRYLIKTRGQQVTLSCSPISGHRSVSWYQQTPGQGLQFLFEYFSETQRNKGNFPGRFSGRQFSNSRSEMNVSTLELGDSALYLCASSSQAGGSWENTQYFGPGTRLTVL.

The chain combines TRBV7-2 with TRBJ1-1, with unresolved D. Trimming shortened V by 2 bases and J by 8 bases, and 6 bases separated the two germline ends. Per the germline V gene, CDR1 is SGHTA and CDR2 is FQGNSA. CDR3 size: 11 residues. CDR3 sequence reads: CASSLLREAFF. In DNA form, the CDR3 reads TGTGCCAGCAGCTTACTCCGAGAAGCTTTCTTT. Combining the CDR3 with reference TRBV7-2 and TRBJ1-1 gives the whole variable domain GAGVSQSPSNKVTEKGKDVELRCDPISGHTALYWYRQSLGQGLEFLIYFQGNSAPDKSGLPSDRFSAERTGGSVSTLTIQRTQQEDSAVYLCASSLLREAFFGQGTRLTVV.

In regard to this clonotype: Given the absence of the conserved phenylalanine or tryptophan at the CDR3 end, a read error is likely. Because the CDR3's place on the DNA is in doubt, the DNA is left out and the CDR3 is given as listed by TCRdb. The rearrangement links TRBV7-9 to TRBJ2-1; TRBD1 is the table's D call and was not checked against the DNA. The CDR3 region is 12 residues in length, termini included. The germline CDR1 and CDR2 sequences are SEHNR and FQNEAQ (reference sequence). This CDR3 reads CASSRTGGGSSV.

Many counts were recorded for this clonotype. V and J are TRBV10-1 and TRBJ2-5; maybe TRBD2 (7 bases). The ends were cut back, 10 bases at V and 2 bases at J, with 14 bases in the middle. The CDR3 sequence is 13 residues long. Germline lookup yields CDR1 WNHNN and CDR2 SYGVQD (reference sequence). The CDR3 DNA sequence: TGCGCCACCTCGGAGGGGGGGCAAGAGACCCAGTACTTC. Protein sequence: CATSEGGQETQYF.

Many counts were recorded for this clonotype. A clone one base away is much larger, so this may be a read error. The J gene is TRBJ1-1, the V gene TRBV12-3 or TRBV12-4; D unresolved. The CDR3 covers 14 residues. V was trimmed by 5 bases and J by 6 bases, leaving 16 bases between them. CDR3 in DNA: TGTGCCAGCAGTCCACTGGGAGGTTCGGCTGAAGCTTTCTTT. It translates to CASSPLGGSAEAFF.